This T cell receptor beta chain was sequenced for a study of T cell responses to AZD1222 COVID-19 vaccine. Libraries were prepared by immunoSEQ multiplex PCR; TCRdb keeps only in-frame clonotypes and omits some of them. The sample lists 100,000 to 150,000 clones; about 90% were seen once. The CDR3 is made up of 13 amino acids. V was clipped by 4 bases and J by 4 bases, with 11 bases between them. Germline CDR1 reads SGHDT; CDR2 reads YYEEEE. This chain joins TRBV5-6 and TRBJ1-2; D might be TRBD1 (5 bases). The receptor was isolated from an adult in good health. The input for sequencing was peripheral blood, taken on day 0 of AZD1222 vaccination. CDR3 bases: TGTGCCAGCAGCCCGAGGAGGGGCTATGGCTACACCTTC. It encodes CASSPRRGYGYTF.